One sample yielded the 30 T cell receptor beta chains listed below, sequenced in a study of T cells in women clearing cervical HPV infection. The table came from immunoSEQ multiplex PCR; TCRdb's copy has only in-frame clones and leaves some out. The sample totals tens of thousands of clones. Sequenced: blood buffy coat. Receptor source: a woman between 18 and 70 years old with a cervical HPV16 infection that either progressed to CIN3+ or cleared (not recorded which).

This clone shows up as medium-sized by frequency. The read stops 3 residues short of the end of the CDR3; the missing end is completed from the germline J gene. V gene TRBV5-4 combines with J gene TRBJ2-2; possibly TRBD1 or TRBD2 for D (5 bases each). Trimming removed 3 bases from V and 5 bases from J, with 14 bases in between. Germline CDR1 reads SGHNT; CDR2 reads YYREEE (reference sequence). The CDR3 is made up of 15 amino acids. The DNA read from the CDR3 is TGTGCCAGCAGCTCGGACACAAGGAGGACCGGGGAG. This encodes CASSSDTRRTGE. In full, the CDR3 reads CASSSDTRRTGELFF.

Regarding this clone: Read sequence stops 3 residues before the CDR3 end, and the germline J gene provides the missing end. The chain employs TRBV9 and TRBJ2-1, with TRBD1 identical over 11 bases. The J segment lost 8 bases and the V segment lost 2 bases, leaving 9 bases of the junction unmatched. This CDR3 contains 16 residues. CDR1 is SGDLS and CDR2 is YYNGEE in the germline V gene. CDR3 DNA (partial): TGTGCCAGCAGCGTTTCCGGGACAGGGGGTTACGATGAG. It yields the protein CASSVSGTGGYDE. The full-length CDR3 reads as CASSVSGTGGYDEQFF.

As to this clone: Read data end 3 residues before the CDR3 end; the end is taken from the germline J gene. This sequence joins TRBV10-3 and TRBJ2-7, with 9 positions matching TRBD2. J lost 2 bases, V lost 6 bases, and 8 bases had no gene match. The CDR3 sequence is 15 residues long. Looked up from germline, CDR1 is ENHRY and CDR2 is SYGVKD. The CDR3 protein is CAIRDSGGFTYEQYF. The part of the CDR3 DNA that was read is TGTGCCATCAGGGATAGCGGGGGATTTACCTACGAG.

In the case of this clone: The read ends 3 residues before the CDR3 terminus; that terminus is restored from the germline J gene. The chain links TRBV5-4 to TRBJ1-1; D might be TRBD1 (5 bases). The ends were cut back, 5 bases at V and 1 base at J, with 18 bases in the middle. This CDR3 contains 16 residues. CDR1 and CDR2 (germline): SGHNT, YYREEE (reference sequence). The sequenced CDR3 bases are TGTGCCAGCAGTCCTACGTTGAGGGGAGAGAACACTGAA. Protein sequence: CASSPTLRGENTE. The whole CDR3 is CASSPTLRGENTEAFF. The full variable domain, in which reference TRBV5-4 and TRBJ1-1 provide the parts outside the CDR3, is ETGVTQSPTHLIKTRGQQVTLRCSSQSGHNTVSWYQQALGQGPQFIFQYYREEENGRGNFPPRFSGLQFPNYSSELNVNALELDDSALYLCASSPTLRGENTEAFFGQGTRLTVV.

Concerning this clone: A junction end diverges from the germline sequence, so it may reflect a read error. The DNA ends 3 residues before the CDR3 does, and the rest of the CDR3 is filled in from the germline J gene. The rearrangement links TRBV4-2 to TRBJ2-5, with D tentatively TRBD1 (5 bases). Germline-derived CDR1 and CDR2 are LGHNA and YNFKEQ. There are 15 residues in the CDR3. Incomplete CDR3 DNA: TGCGCCAGCAGCCCCACCTTCAGGGCTCAAGAGACC. Protein product: CASSPTFRAQET. The whole CDR3 sequence is CASSPTFRAQETQYF.

To note about this clone: Read sequence stops 3 residues before the CDR3 end, and the germline J gene provides the missing end. The rearrangement uses TRBV7-9 and TRBJ1-2; unclear D gene. Germline assignment: CDR1 SEHNR and CDR2 FQNEAQ (reference sequence). The CDR3 extends over 14 amino acids. CDR3 bases read: TGTGCCAGCAGCTTAGGACACCGCTCCTACGAC. Protein: CASSLGHRSYD. The whole CDR3 is CASSLGHRSYDYTF.

Notes on this clone: The sequence runs out 3 residues before the end of the CDR3; the remainder is reconstructed from the germline J gene. The genes are TRBV18 and TRBJ2-3, with D possibly matching TRBD1 (5 bases). The CDR3 sequence is 13 residues long. Germline-derived CDR1 and CDR2 are KGHSH and LQKENI. The sequenced part of the CDR3 DNA is TGTGCCAGCTCTCAGGGTGAGAATCAGCCG. Translation gives CASSQGENQP. The full CDR3 protein reads CASSQGENQPQYF. The whole variable domain, remainder taken from reference TRBV18 and TRBJ2-3, is NAGVMQNPRHLVRRRGQEARLRCSPMKGHSHVYWYRQLPEEGLKFMVYLQKENIIDESGMPKERFSAEFPKEGPSILRIQQVVRGDSAAYFCASSQGENQPQYFGPGTRLTVL.

Concerning this clone itself: The CDR3 goes on 3 residues after the read ends, and that part is filled in from the germline J gene. The chain links TRBV5-5 to TRBJ2-7, with D maybe TRBD2 (7 bases). CDR1 is SGHKS and CDR2 is YYEKEE in the germline V gene (reference sequence). With 0 bases removed from V and 6 bases from J, the gap between germline ends came to 10 bases. The CDR3 runs 13 residues. The CDR3: CASSLGGGGEQYF. Partial CDR3 DNA: TGTGCCAGCAGCTTGGGGGGAGGGGGCGAG.

Concerning this clone: The missing CDR3 end, 3 residues past where the read stops, is filled in from the germline J gene. The chain is built from TRBV30 and TRBJ1-2, with unresolved D. CDR1 is GTSNPN and CDR2 is SVGIG in the germline V gene (reference sequence). CDR3 length equals 13 residues. This CDR3 reads CASTSERPYDYTF. The DNA read from the CDR3 is TGTGCCTCCACTAGCGAACGTCCGTACGAC.

With respect to this clone: Read coverage stops 3 residues before the CDR3 terminus; the germline J gene supplies the remainder. The chain recombines TRBV19 with TRBJ1-4; 10 bases map to TRBD1. The trim removed 5 bases at V and 7 bases at J, leaving 7 bases unmatched. Germline CDR1 reads LNHDA; CDR2 reads SQIVND (reference sequence). CDR3 length equals 15 residues. CDR3 amino acids: CASSAPGQGSEKLFF. The DNA read from the CDR3 is TGTGCCAGTAGTGCGCCGGGACAGGGGAGTGAAAAA. The entire variable domain, with the rest obtained from reference TRBV19 and TRBJ1-4, is as follows: DGGITQSPKYLFRKEGQNVTLSCEQNLNHDAMYWYRQDPGQGLRLIYYSQIVNDFQKGDIAEGYSVSREKKESFPLTVTSAQKNPTAFYLCASSAPGQGSEKLFFGSGTQLSVL.

A word on this clone: The read gets to within 3 residues of the CDR3 end, and the germline J gene fills in the rest. The J gene is TRBJ2-7, the V gene TRBV5-6; 7 bases align to TRBD2. The germline gives CDR1 SGHDT, CDR2 YYEEEE. CDR3 length equals 14 residues. The trim removed 3 bases at V and 2 bases at J, leaving 5 bases unmatched. The DNA read from the CDR3 is TGTGCCAGCAGCTGGGGGGGGGAGACCTACGAG. This sequence encodes CASSWGGETYE. The entire CDR3 is CASSWGGETYEQYF. The entire variable domain, with the rest obtained from reference TRBV5-6 and TRBJ2-7, is as follows: DAGVTQSPTHLIKTRGQQVTLRCSPKSGHDTVSWYQQALGQGPQFIFQYYEEEERQRGNFPDRFSGHQFPNYSSELNVNALLLGDSALYLCASSWGGETYEQYFGPGTRLTVT.

About this clone: One end of the junction is discordant with germline, which a read error may explain. The read ends 3 residues shy of where the CDR3 ends; the end is completed using the germline J gene. The chain is built from TRBV4-2 and TRBJ2-3; TRBD1 agrees at 8 bases. Germline V gene lookup returns CDR1 LGHNA and CDR2 YNFKEQ. This CDR3 has 15 residues. CDR3 in amino acids: CASSHRTGNGNTQYF. CDR3 bases read: TGCGCCAGCAGCCACCGGACAGGGAATGGGAATACG.

Of note for this clone: Coverage ceases 3 residues before the CDR3 finishes, and the germline J gene fills in the end. J is TRBJ2-3 and V is TRBV5-1, with D maybe TRBD1 (6 bases). This CDR3 comprises 17 residues. Germline values: CDR1 SGHRS, CDR2 YFSETQ. The chain's CDR3 is CASSSRYRVYSNQPQYF. The DNA read from the CDR3 is TGCGCCAGCAGCTCCCGGTACAGGGTTTATAGCAATCAGCCG.

Comment on this clone: The sequence runs out 3 residues before the end of the CDR3; the remainder is reconstructed from the germline J gene. This rearrangement joins TRBV20-1 to TRBJ2-7; TRBD1 aligns across 7 bases. The CDR3 has 17 residues. J lost 1 base, V lost 7 bases, and 19 bases had no gene match. Germline values: CDR1 DFQATT, CDR2 SNEGSKA (reference sequence). Partial CDR3 DNA: TGCAGTGTAAGCAACGGGCAATCGGGACAGACATCCTACGAG. This sequence encodes CSVSNGQSGQTSYE. The full CDR3 reads CSVSNGQSGQTSYEQYF.

As concerns this clone: The CDR3 end is not reached by the read, which stops 3 residues before it; the germline J gene fills it in. The V call is TRBV2, the J call TRBJ2-3; TRBD1 agrees at 7 bases. The CDR3 loop spans 15 amino acids. Germline V CDR1 and CDR2: SNHLY, FYNNEI. The CDR3 bases that were read are TGTGCCAGCACCAGACAGGGTGGAAGCAATCAGCCG. Translated: CASTRQGGSNQP. The whole CDR3 protein reads CASTRQGGSNQPQYF.

Details on this clone: Read sequence stops 3 residues before the CDR3 end, and the germline J gene provides the missing end. The rearrangement joins TRBV19 to TRBJ2-2; TRBD1 matches at 8 bases. The germline V gene encodes CDR1 LNHDA and CDR2 SQIVND (reference sequence). The ends lost 5 bases at V and 6 bases at J; junction bases unmatched: 11. The CDR3 has 16 residues. The part of the CDR3 DNA that was read is TGTGCCAGTAGTCCTTGGACAGGGCGAGGGGCCGGGGAG. It translates to CASSPWTGRGAGE. The CDR3 reads in full as CASSPWTGRGAGELFF.

As regards this clone: The read gets to within 3 residues of the CDR3 end, and the germline J gene fills in the rest. The rearrangement links TRBV4-2 to TRBJ1-1; possibly TRBD1 for D (6 bases). V was pared by 4 bases and J by 1 base, with 19 bases between. This CDR3 is built from 17 residues. Germline V CDR1 and CDR2: LGHNA, YNFKEQ. CDR3: CASSLIGRGTWNTEAFF. Partial CDR3 DNA: TGTGCCAGCAGCCTAATAGGCAGGGGAACTTGGAACACTGAA.

Worth noting for this clone: Read data end 3 residues before the CDR3 end; the end is taken from the germline J gene. V is TRBV5-6 and J is TRBJ1-2, with 7 bases that match TRBD1. Germline lookup yields CDR1 SGHDT and CDR2 YYEEEE. CDR3 length equals 12 residues. The part of the CDR3 DNA that was read is TGTGCCAGCAGCCCTTTACAGGGGAAG. Protein sequence: CASSPLQGK. The full CDR3 reads CASSPLQGKYTF.

CDR3: CSAEPGQTYEQYF. The CDR3 bases that were read are TGCAGTGCTGAACCGGGACAGACCTACGAG. The chain links TRBV20-1 to TRBJ2-7, with 7 positions matching TRBD1. The read terminates 3 residues ahead of where the CDR3 ends, so the germline J gene completes it. V lost 5 bases to trimming and J lost 2 bases; unmatched junction nucleotides: 6. The length of the CDR3 is 13 residues. Per germline, CDR1 DFQATT and CDR2 SNEGSKA (reference sequence).

As to this clone: The observed sequence ends 3 residues before the CDR3 terminus, with the missing tail filled in from the germline J gene. The chain is built from TRBV20-1 and TRBJ1-1; perhaps TRBD1 as D (6 bases). This CDR3 is 16 amino acids long. Germline V lookup: CDR1 DFQATT, CDR2 SNEGSKA (reference sequence). With 3 bases removed from V and 0 bases from J, the gap between germline ends came to 17 bases. CDR3 DNA, as far as it was read: TGCAGTGCTAGGTCCCCACAACAGGGCATGAACACTGAA. It encodes CSARSPQQGMNTE. The CDR3 in its entirety is CSARSPQQGMNTEAFF.

On this clone itself: The CDR3 end is not reached by the read, which stops 3 residues before it; the germline J gene fills it in. The chain uses TRBV19 and TRBJ1-4; 7 bases align to TRBD1. V trimming: 6 bases; J trimming: 5 bases; junction bases outside the gene matches: 9. The CDR3 is 15 amino acids. Looked up from germline, CDR1 is LNHDA and CDR2 is SQIVND (reference sequence). CDR3 region: CASRSLQGPNEKLFF. The sequenced part of the CDR3 DNA is TGTGCCAGTAGGTCCTTACAGGGGCCGAATGAAAAA.

CDR3 sequence: CAWRRVNTEAFF. The sequenced CDR3 bases are TGTGCCTGGAGGAGGGTGAACACTGAA. The J gene is TRBJ1-1, the V gene TRBV30; D gene unclear. The sequenced fragment ends 3 residues before the CDR3 boundary, so the rest is inferred from the germline J gene. There are 12 residues in the CDR3. In germline, CDR1 is GTSNPN, CDR2 SVGIG (reference sequence). Between the trimmed V and J ends, which lost 3 bases and 0 bases, there was a span of 5 bases. Supplemented by reference TRBV30 and TRBJ1-1, the full variable domain reads SQTIHQWPATLVQPVGSPLSLECTVEGTSNPNLYWYRQAAGRGLQLLFYSVGIGQISSEVPQNLSASRPQDRQFILSSKKLLLSDSGFYLCAWRRVNTEAFFGQGTRLTVV.

Comment on this clone: The DNA ends 3 residues before the CDR3 does, and the rest of the CDR3 is filled in from the germline J gene. The chain joins TRBV7-9 to TRBJ1-4; D is unresolved. This CDR3 region has 13 residues. V gave up 3 bases and J gave up 8 bases, with 10 bases separating them. Germline CDR1 is SEHNR and CDR2 is FQNEAQ (reference sequence). Incomplete CDR3 DNA: TGTGCCAGCAGCTTTTCAGTTGCCGAAAAA. Translating gives CASSFSVAEK. The whole CDR3 is CASSFSVAEKLFF.

Notes on this clone: The CDR3 end is not reached by the read, which stops 3 residues before it; the germline J gene fills it in. The chain links TRBV7-9 to TRBJ2-2, with 7 bases aligning to TRBD2. The germline CDR1 and CDR2 sequences are SEHNR and FQNEAQ (reference sequence). The CDR3 sequence is 13 residues long. The CDR3: CASSFGTNEKLFF. Incomplete CDR3 DNA: TGTGCCAGCAGCTTTGGGACTAATGAAAAG.

A word on this clone: The read terminates 3 residues ahead of where the CDR3 ends, so the germline J gene completes it. The chain joins TRBV6-2 or TRBV6-3 to TRBJ1-1, with 7 bases lining up with TRBD1. The V and J ends lost 1 base and 4 bases, in that order; junction bases with no gene match: 0. CDR3 length: 13 amino acids. Per germline, CDR1 MNHEY and CDR2 SVGEGT. The DNA read from the CDR3 is TGTGCCAGCAGTTACTGGGACAGCACTGAA. As protein: CASSYWDSTE. In full, the CDR3 is CASSYWDSTEAFF.

As concerns this clone: The CDR3 extends 3 residues past the end of the read, so its final part is completed from the germline J gene. This chain connects TRBV5-3 to TRBJ2-1, with 7 nucleotides matching TRBD2. TRBV5-3 is reported as an ORF; its role is uncertain. The CDR3 sequence is 15 residues long. The V and J ends lost 2 bases and 4 bases, in that order; junction bases with no gene match: 6. Here the CDR3 reads CARSFGLVKYNEQFF. CDR3 DNA, as far as it was read: TGTGCCAGAAGCTTCGGACTAGTCAAATACAATGAG.

Worth noting for this clone: Coverage ceases 3 residues before the CDR3 finishes, and the germline J gene fills in the end. The gene calls are TRBV7-6 and TRBJ1-2, with 7 nucleotides matching TRBD1. The CDR3 has 16 amino acids. The germline V gene has CDR1 SGHVS and CDR2 FNYEAQ. V dropped 4 bases and J dropped 7; count of bases not matched to a gene: 15. The CDR3 bases that were read are TGTGCCAGCAGCTCGGCCGGGACAGACTCGTCCTTTGGC. This encodes CASSSAGTDSSFG. The CDR3 in its entirety is CASSSAGTDSSFGYTF.

About this clone: At one end, the junction sequence differs from germline, possibly due to a read error. The read terminates 3 residues ahead of where the CDR3 ends, so the germline J gene completes it. This chain links TRBV2 with TRBJ2-1; 10 bases agree with TRBD1. The CDR3 spans 15 residues. Germline CDR1 is SNHLY and CDR2 is FYNNEI. The CDR3: CASSDSTGGYDEQFF. CDR3 DNA, as far as it was read: TGTGCCAGCAGTGATTCGACAGGGGGCTACGATGAG.

To note about this clone: With the read ending 3 residues before the CDR3 end, the germline J gene is used to fill in that end. The chain employs TRBV7-2 and TRBJ2-3; 8 bases line up with TRBD1. CDR1 SGHTA and CDR2 FQGNSA come from the germline V gene. CDR3 length: 15 amino acids. The CDR3 sequence is CASSRNRGSRETQYF. The CDR3 DNA, read in part, is TGTGCCAGCAGCAGAAACAGGGGGTCGCGAGAGACG.

As concerns this clone: Read data end 3 residues before the CDR3 end; the end is taken from the germline J gene. The chain employs TRBV7-9 and TRBJ2-7; 9 bases are a match to TRBD1. This CDR3 is built from 15 residues. Germline CDR1 and CDR2: SEHNR and FQNEAQ (reference sequence). The V gene end was trimmed by 5 bases and the J gene end by 5 bases; junction bases not matched to a gene: 10. Incomplete CDR3 DNA: TGTGCCAGCAGCCCCGCCGGGACAGGGAGTAACGAG. It yields the protein CASSPAGTGSNE. The full CDR3 protein reads CASSPAGTGSNEQYF. The full variable domain, rest sourced from reference TRBV7-9 and TRBJ2-7, is DTGVSQNPRHKITKRGQNVTFRCDPISEHNRLYWYRQTLGQGPEFLTYFQNEAQLEKSRLLSDRFSAERPKGSFSTLEIQRTEQGDSAMYLCASSPAGTGSNEQYFGPGTRLTVT.